This T cell receptor (beta chain) was captured in a study of blood T cell repertoires in COVID-19 (dated by TCRdb to the early 2020s). As for the study more broadly: Samples from collaborators originated in the United States, Italy and Spain and spanned both the acute and convalescent phases of COVID-19. Deeply sampled blood TCRbeta repertoires from subjects exposed to, actively infected with, or recovered from COVID-19 were included in the dataset. Where available, HLA class I and class II types were taken from metadata supplied by the sample provider and were not determined by assay-based typing. A freely available public database, intended as a resource for researchers studying the immune response to SARS-CoV-2, is where the repertoires were released. Sample metadata almost always included a de-identified subject ID, COVID-19 status, age in years and sex. The prospective study material was composed of cDNA or gDNA derived from T cells, B-cell-depleted T cells, or PBMCs. The samples were drawn from two sources: the first 160 participants of the ongoing ImmuneRACE study, and 1,200 or so subjects contributed by 6 global collaborators. The paper's findings and limits, for the study overall: How much clinical and demographic metadata was included differed by source and by participant, and the metadata was provided uncurated.

The CDR3, cysteine through phenylalanine, is 16 amino acids long. The kept DNA is CDR3 alone, 48 bases in frame from the first base. Trimmed from V: 3 bases; trimmed from J: 4 bases; junction bases lacking a gene match: 7. CDR1 and CDR2 are read off the germline V gene as SGDLS and YYNGEE. The collaborating institutions used their own protocols to collect whole blood in K2EDTA tubes. For TCRbeta analysis, collaborators shipped samples in one of three forms: frozen whole blood, isolated PBMCs, or DNA extracted from either of those sample types. This clone came up once. Its antigen is unknown. Per-base quality was not reported, and no clone a single base away is much larger than it. The immunoSEQ Assay, a bias-controlled multiplex PCR, was used to amplify TCRbeta CDR3 regions from genomic DNA. Processing in the source paper ran as follows. The number of nucleated cells in each sample was estimated by amplification of reference gene primers within the assay. To quantify the absolute abundance of each unique TCRbeta CDR3 rearrangement, sequence reads were collapsed and filtered. For each sample, productive Simpson clonality was calculated as the square root of Simpson's diversity index across productive rearrangements. Sourced from immuneACCESS, this table was stored by TCRdb with only in-frame sequences that have V and J called. A share of the clones is absent; for the studies checked, an unresolved V gene accounts for under half, and the remainder has no known explanation. V and J calls and clone size are as listed in that table; D and trimming were resolved from the DNA. For this sample the table gives approximately 80,000 clones, of which approximately 82% were detected only once. In total, the top ten clones hold 2% to 2.5% of the sample.

The specimen sequenced was peripheral blood. The receptor comes from a woman between 70 and 85 years old with acute or convalescent COVID-19. Rearrangement joined TRBV9 to TRBJ2-3; 11 central nucleotides agree with TRBD1. The DNA sequence is given as TGTGCCAGCAGCGCCGGACAGGGGGCGATTGCAGATACGCAGTATTTT. This translates into CASSAGQGAIADTQYF.